These 3 T cell receptor beta chains were all obtained from the same sample, sequenced in a study of T cell repertoires in cytomegalovirus infection (dated by TCRdb to about 2019). What these receptors recognize is not known. TCRdb lists the instrument as Illumina HiSeq 1500. TCRdb trimmed the raw reads at Q25, called clones with MiXCR and kept productive beta chains. Here each entry gathers all rows of one CDR3 protein and keeps the most common genes and DNA. This sample comprises approximately 110,000 distinct CDR3 sequences, roughly 39% of them detected only once. The top ten hold roughly 74% of the sample. In the paper's terms, the treatment or condition label means: in vitro stimulation with specific CMV peptide epitopes to enrich CMV-specific T cells. This sample comprised CD8+ T cells from cultured PBMCs, obtained from culture after CMV antigen stimulation. These TCRs come from a human donor in good health (CMV status not recorded). Some clones in this sample may be carry-over from other donors' samples.

This clonotype was observed at least ten times. J is TRBJ2-7 and V is TRBV5-1, with D possibly TRBD2 on 6 matching bases. CDR3 length equals 16 residues. Germline assignment: CDR1 SGHRS and CDR2 YFSETQ. V lost 2 bases to trimming and J lost 0 bases, with 15 bases between them. The CDR3 here is CASSLTGTSSSYEQYF. In nucleotides, the CDR3 is TGCGCCAGCAGCTTAACCGGGACTTCGAGCTCCTACGAGCAGTACTTC. The variable domain in full, completed from reference TRBV5-1 and TRBJ2-7, reads KAGVTQTPRYLIKTRGQQVTLSCSPISGHRSVSWYQQTPGQGLQFLFEYFSETQRNKGNFPGRFSGRQFSNSRSEMNVSTLELGDSALYLCASSLTGTSSSYEQYFGPGTRLTVT.

The chain couples TRBV19 to TRBJ1-5; TRBD1 might be the D (5 bases). The V end lost 10 bases, the J end lost 0 bases, and 13 bases lay between the germline ends. CDR1 and CDR2 (germline): LNHDA, SQIVND (reference sequence). The CDR3 covers 14 residues. CDR3 residues: CATRTPNSNQPQHF. DNA of the CDR3: TGTGCCACCAGGACACCCAATAGCAATCAGCCCCAGCATTTT.

This sequence joins TRBV7-6 and TRBJ1-1, with D perhaps matching TRBD1 (5 bases). CDR1 and CDR2 from the germline V gene are SGHVS and FNYEAQ. CDR3 length: 17 amino acids. The V end lost 4 bases, the J end lost 0 bases, and 18 bases lay between the germline ends. The CDR3 DNA is TGTGCCAGCAGCTCCGGGGGAAGCCGGAATGTGAACACTGAAGCTTTCTTT. Residues: CASSSGGSRNVNTEAFF.